This T cell receptor beta chain emerged from a study of vaccination effects on CD4 cells after COVID-19. Scientists isolated CD4+ T cells after an approximately ten-day culture period ended. Each participant was administered two doses of either the BNT162b2 or the mRNA-1273 vaccine. This clone was observed once. Antigen unknown. Sequencing used immunoSEQ multiplex PCR; TCRdb keeps in-frame clones, though not all of them. This sample has 66,000 or so clones, with roughly 74% found just once. The CDR3 runs to 15 residues. Trimming removed 6 bases from V and 2 bases from J, with 16 bases in between. Per the germline V gene, CDR1 is KGHSH and CDR2 is LQKENI.

The input for sequencing was CD4+ T cells from PBMCs cultured without peptide, taken after COVID-19 vaccination. V usage is TRBV18 and J usage is TRBJ2-5; no clear D gene. The sequence was obtained from a human donor who received a COVID-19 vaccine. CDR3 sequence (DNA): TGTGCCAGCTCCCCTAGTAAGGGAATTCAAGAGACCCAGTACTTC. This sequence encodes CASSPSKGIQETQYF.